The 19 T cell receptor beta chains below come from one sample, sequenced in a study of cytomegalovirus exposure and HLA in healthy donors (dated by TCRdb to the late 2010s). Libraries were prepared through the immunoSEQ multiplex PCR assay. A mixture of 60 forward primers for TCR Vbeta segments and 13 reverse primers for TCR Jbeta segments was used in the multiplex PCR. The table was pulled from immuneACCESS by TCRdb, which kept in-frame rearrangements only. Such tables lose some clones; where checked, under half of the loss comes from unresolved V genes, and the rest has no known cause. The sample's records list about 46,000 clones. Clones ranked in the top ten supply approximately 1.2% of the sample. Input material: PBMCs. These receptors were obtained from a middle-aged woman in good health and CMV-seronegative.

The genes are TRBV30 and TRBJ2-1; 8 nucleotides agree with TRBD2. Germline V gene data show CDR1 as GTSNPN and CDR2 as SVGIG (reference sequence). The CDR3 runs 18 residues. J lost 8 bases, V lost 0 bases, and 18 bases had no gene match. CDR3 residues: CAWSVGQLAGRDSHEQFF. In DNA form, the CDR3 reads TGTGCCTGGAGTGTAGGGCAGCTAGCGGGTCGGGACTCGCATGAGCAGTTCTTC.

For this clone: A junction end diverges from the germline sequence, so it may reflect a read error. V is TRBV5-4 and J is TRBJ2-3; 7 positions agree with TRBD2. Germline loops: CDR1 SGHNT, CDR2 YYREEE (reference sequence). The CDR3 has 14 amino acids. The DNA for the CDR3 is TGTGCCAGCAGGGAGAGGGGAGGGGCAGATAAGCAGTATTTT. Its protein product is CASRERGGADKQYF. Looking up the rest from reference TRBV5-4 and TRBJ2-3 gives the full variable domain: ETGVTQSPTHLIKTRGQQVTLRCSSQSGHNTVSWYQQALGQGPQFIFQYYREEENGRGNFPPRFSGLQFPNYSSELNVNALELDDSALYLCASRERGGADKQYFGPGTRLTVL.

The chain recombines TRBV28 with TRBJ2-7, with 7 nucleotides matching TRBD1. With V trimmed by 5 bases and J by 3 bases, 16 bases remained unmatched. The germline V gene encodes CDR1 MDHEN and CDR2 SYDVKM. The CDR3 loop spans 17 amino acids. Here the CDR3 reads CASSSKPPGQLYYEQYF. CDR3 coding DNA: TGTGCCAGCAGTAGTAAGCCCCCGGGACAGCTATACTACGAGCAGTACTTC.

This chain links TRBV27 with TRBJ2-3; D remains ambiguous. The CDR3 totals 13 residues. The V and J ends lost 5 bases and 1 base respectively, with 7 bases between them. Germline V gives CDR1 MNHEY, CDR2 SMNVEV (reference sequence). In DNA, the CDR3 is TGTGCCAGCAGTCTCTCCGGCACAGATACGCAGTATTTT. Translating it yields CASSLSGTDTQYF.

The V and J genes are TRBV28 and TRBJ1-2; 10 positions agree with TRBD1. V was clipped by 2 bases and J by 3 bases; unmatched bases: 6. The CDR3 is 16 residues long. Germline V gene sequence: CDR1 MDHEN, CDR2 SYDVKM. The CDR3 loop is CASSLPSTGGDYGYTF. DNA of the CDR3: TGTGCCAGCAGTTTACCTTCGACAGGGGGCGACTATGGCTACACCTTC.

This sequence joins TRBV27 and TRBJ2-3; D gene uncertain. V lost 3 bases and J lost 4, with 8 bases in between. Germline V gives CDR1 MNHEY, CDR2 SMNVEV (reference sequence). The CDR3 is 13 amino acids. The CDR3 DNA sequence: TGTGCCAGCAGTTTGAGGATCCCAGATACGCAGTATTTT. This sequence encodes CASSLRIPDTQYF.

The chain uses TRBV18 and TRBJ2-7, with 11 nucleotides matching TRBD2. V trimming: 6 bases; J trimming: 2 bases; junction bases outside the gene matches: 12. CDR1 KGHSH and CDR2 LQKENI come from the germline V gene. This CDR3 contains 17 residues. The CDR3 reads CASSPGLAVNGAYEQYF. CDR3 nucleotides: TGTGCCAGCTCTCCGGGACTAGCGGTGAATGGGGCCTACGAGCAGTACTTC.

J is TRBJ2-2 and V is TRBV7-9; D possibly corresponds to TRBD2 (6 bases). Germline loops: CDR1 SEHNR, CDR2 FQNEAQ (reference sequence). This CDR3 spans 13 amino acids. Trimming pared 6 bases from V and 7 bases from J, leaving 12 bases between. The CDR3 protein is CASSQGGDGELFF. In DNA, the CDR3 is TGTGCCAGCAGTCAAGGAGGGGACGGGGAGCTGTTTTTT.

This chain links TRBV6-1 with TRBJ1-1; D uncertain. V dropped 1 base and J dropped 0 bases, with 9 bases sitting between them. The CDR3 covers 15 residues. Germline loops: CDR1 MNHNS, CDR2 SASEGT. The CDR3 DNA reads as TGTGCCAGCAGTGAAGGACGACTCATGAACACTGAAGCTTTCTTT. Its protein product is CASSEGRLMNTEAFF.

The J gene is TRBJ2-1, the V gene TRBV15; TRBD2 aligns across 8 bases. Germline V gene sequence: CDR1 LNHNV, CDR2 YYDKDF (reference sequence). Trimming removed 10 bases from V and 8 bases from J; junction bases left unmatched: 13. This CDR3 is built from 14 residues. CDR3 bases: TGTGCCATCAAGCGGGAGCTGGGGTCGGATGAGCAGTTCTTC. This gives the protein CAIKRELGSDEQFF.

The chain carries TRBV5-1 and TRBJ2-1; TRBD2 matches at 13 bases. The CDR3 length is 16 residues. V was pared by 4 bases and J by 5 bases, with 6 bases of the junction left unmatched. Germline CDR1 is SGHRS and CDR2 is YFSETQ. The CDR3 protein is CASSRGLAGNHNEQFF. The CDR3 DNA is TGCGCCAGCAGCCGGGGACTAGCGGGAAACCACAATGAGCAGTTCTTC.

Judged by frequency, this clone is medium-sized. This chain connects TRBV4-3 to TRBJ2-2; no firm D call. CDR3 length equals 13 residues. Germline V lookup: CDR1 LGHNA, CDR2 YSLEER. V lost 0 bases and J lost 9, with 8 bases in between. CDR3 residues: CASSQDLRWELFF. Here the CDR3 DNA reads TGCGCCAGCAGCCAAGATCTTCGTTGGGAGCTGTTTTTT.

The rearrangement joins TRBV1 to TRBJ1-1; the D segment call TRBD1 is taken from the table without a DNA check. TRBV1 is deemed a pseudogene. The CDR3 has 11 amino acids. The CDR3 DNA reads TGCACCAGCAGTAAGGGGACTGAAGCTTTCTTT. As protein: CTSSKGTEAFF.

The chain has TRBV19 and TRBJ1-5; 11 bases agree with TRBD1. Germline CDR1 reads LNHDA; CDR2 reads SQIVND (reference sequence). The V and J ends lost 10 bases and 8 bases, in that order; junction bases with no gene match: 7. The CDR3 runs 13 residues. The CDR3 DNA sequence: TGTGCCACCGAGGGACAGGGGGTTGAGCCCCAGCATTTT. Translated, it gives CATEGQGVEPQHF.

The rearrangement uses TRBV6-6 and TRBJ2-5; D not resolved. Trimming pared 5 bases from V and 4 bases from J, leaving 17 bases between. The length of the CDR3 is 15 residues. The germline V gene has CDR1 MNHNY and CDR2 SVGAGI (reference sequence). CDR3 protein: CASSGSQYSPETQYF. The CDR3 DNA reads TGTGCCAGCAGTGGGTCACAGTACTCCCCAGAGACCCAGTACTTC.

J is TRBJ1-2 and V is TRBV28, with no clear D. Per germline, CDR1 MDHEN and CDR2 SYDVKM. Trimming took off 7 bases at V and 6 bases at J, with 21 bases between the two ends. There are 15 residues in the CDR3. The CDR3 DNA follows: TGTGCCAGCACCCTATCAAGCCGCCTGTCCAATGGCTACACCTTC. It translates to CASTLSSRLSNGYTF.

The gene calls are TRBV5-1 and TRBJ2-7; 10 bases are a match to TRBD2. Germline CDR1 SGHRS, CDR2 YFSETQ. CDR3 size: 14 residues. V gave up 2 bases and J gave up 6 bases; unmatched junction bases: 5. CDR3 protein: CASSFLAGAPEQYF. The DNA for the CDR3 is TGCGCCAGCAGCTTCCTAGCGGGAGCCCCCGAGCAGTACTTC.

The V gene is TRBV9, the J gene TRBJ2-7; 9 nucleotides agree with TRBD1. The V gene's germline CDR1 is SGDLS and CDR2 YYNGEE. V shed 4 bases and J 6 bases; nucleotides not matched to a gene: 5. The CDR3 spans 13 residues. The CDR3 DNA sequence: TGTGCCAGCAGCCGGACAGGGGCGGGCGAGCAGTACTTC. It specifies CASSRTGAGEQYF. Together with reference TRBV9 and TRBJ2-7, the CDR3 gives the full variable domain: DSGVTQTPKHLITATGQRVTLRCSPRSGDLSVYWYQQSLDQGLQFLIQYYNGEERAKGNILERFSAQQFPDLHSELNLSSLELGDSALYFCASSRTGAGEQYFGPGTRLTVT.

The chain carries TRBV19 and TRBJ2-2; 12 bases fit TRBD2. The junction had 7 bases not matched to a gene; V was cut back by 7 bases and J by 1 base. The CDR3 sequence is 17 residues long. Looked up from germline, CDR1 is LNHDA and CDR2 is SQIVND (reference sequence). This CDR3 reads CASTLAGGPLNTGELFF. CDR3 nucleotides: TGTGCCAGTACCCTAGCGGGAGGGCCATTGAACACCGGGGAGCTGTTTTTT.